Listed below are T cell receptor beta chains from one sample, sequenced in a study of blood T cells in healthy people across ages. One entry per CDR3 protein results from TCRdb running MiXCR on the 5' RACE reads. Of fewer than 2,000,000 distinct CDR3 sequences listed, about 39% are singletons. Sequencing used blood. The receptors here all came from a human donor in good health. Each CDR3 is given without its conserved first and last residue. Fields, in order: V gene, CDR3 protein.

TRBV20-1	SAIIGGGQETQY
TRBV7-2	ASSFSGGTLLEQY
TRBV20-1	SAPAGSSYNEQF
TRBV2	ASRAGQGYEQY
TRBV15	ATSRVGTEQY
TRBV28	ASTPPWGGARKNYDYT
TRBV7-2	ASSPGDRGGETQY
TRBV7-2	ASSLGGVEQY
TRBV4-3	ASSQETPTGSYNEQF
TRBV20-1	SAQPPGTDTQY
TRBV2	ASMGLGETQY
TRBV20-1	SAVRGQNTEAF
TRBV29-1	SVFSGTGGNTEAF
TRBV29-1	SAGQGVNQPQH
TRBV29-1	SVSTGFTEAF
TRBV27	ASSPVGSNQPQH
TRBV5-1	ASSLGQYTDTQY
TRBV5-1	ASSFTPGHPLRGGYT
TRBV5-1	ASSFGTLNGYT
TRBV29-1	SVTDGPEAF
TRBV4-3	ASSRRPQLFDEKLF
TRBV7-2	ASSSRSDLRGGNQPQH
TRBV29-1	SAGSRRGGDNEQF
TRBV9	ASSEGQGGSYEQY
TRBV6-5	ASSYSETIFSYEQY
TRBV12-5	ASAFGVDNREWGANVLT
TRBV20-1	SARAGPYNSPLH
TRBV20-1	SARDPLGAAYEQY
TRBV12-3/TRBV12-4	ASSFSAGMNTEAF
TRBV4-2	ASSQEAGTFSDEQF
TRBV5-6	ASSFLRAEAF
TRBV4-3	ASSQDRTSETQY
TRBV24-1	ATSENTGTGARGYT
TRBV7-3	ASSLDRGHTEAF
TRBV10-3	AINPGQGASGYT
TRBV29-1	SVEAVDSNYGYT
TRBV29-1	SFDRGGQETQY
TRBV29-1	SVDLSWNYGYT
TRBV9	ASSPSGANQPQH
TRBV20-1	SARDPASSITDTQY
TRBV7-2	ASSLVGSSTYNEQF
TRBV15	ATSRELTSTETQY
TRBV29-1	SVEDWGGGQGVIDTQY
TRBV9	ASSGFNYGCT
TRBV2	ASSPGTGAGQPQH